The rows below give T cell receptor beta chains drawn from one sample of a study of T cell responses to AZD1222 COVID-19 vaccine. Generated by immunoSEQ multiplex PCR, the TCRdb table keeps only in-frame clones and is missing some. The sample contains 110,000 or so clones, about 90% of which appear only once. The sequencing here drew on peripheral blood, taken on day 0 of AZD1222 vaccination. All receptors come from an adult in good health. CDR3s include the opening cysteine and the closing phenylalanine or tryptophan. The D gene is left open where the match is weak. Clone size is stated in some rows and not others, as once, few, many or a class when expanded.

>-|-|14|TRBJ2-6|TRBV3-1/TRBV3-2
TGTGCCAGCAGCCTAACAGCTGGGGCCAACGTCCTGACTTTC
CASSLTAGANVLTF
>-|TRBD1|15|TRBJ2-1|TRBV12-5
TGTGCTAGTTATAAAGGACAGGGCCCCTACAATGAGCAGTTCTTC
CASYKGQGPYNEQFF
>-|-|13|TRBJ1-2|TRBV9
TGTGCCAGCAGCGTAGGAACGGACTATGGCTACACCTTC
CASSVGTDYGYTF
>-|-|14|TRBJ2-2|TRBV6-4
TGTGCCAGCGCCAGGGGCAGGGACACCGGGGAGCTGTTTTTT
CASARGRDTGELFF
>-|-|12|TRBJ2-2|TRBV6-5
TGTGCCAGCAGTTATATAGCCGGGGAGCTGTTTTTT
CASSYIAGELFF
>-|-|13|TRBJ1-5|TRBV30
TGTGCCTGGAGGGGACGAAATAATCAGCCCCAGCATTTT
CAWRGRNNQPQHF
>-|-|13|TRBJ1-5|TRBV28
TGTGCCAGCAGTTTGAATAGCCTCCAGCCCCAGCATTTT
CASSLNSLQPQHF
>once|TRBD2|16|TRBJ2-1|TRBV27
TGTGCCAGCAGTCAATCTAGCGGGAGGACCTACAATGAGCAGTTCTTC
CASSQSSGRTYNEQFF
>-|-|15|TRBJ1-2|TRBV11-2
TGTGCCAGCAGCCTCCGTGGAGGGTCGGACTATGGCTACACCTTC
CASSLRGGSDYGYTF
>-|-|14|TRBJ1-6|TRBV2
TGTGCCAGCAGTGAGTTCCAGGGCAATTCACCCCTCCACTTT
CASSEFQGNSPLHF
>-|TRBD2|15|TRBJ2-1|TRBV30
TGTGCCTGGAGTGGGGACTACCGTACCAACAATGAGCAGTTCTTC
CAWSGDYRTNNEQFF
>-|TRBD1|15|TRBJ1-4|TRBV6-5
TGTGCCAGCAGCCTACAGGGGTCTTCGGCTGAAAAACTGTTTTTT
CASSLQGSSAEKLFF
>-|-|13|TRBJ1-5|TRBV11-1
TGTGCCAGCAGCTTAGACAGGAATCAGCCCCAGCATTTT
CASSLDRNQPQHF
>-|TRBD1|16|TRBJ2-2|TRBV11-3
TGTGCCAGCAGCCCCTCCCGAGGACAGGGCATCGGGGAGCTGTTTTTT
CASSPSRGQGIGELFF
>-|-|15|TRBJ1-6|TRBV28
TGTGCCAGCAGTTTTGTACCAGGGGTGAATTCACCCCTCCACTTT
CASSFVPGVNSPLHF
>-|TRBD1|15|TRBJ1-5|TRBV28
TGTGCCAGCAGTTCAAAGACAGGGATATTTCAGCCCCAGCATTTT
CASSSKTGIFQPQHF
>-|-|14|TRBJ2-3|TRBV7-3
TGTGCCAGCAGCCTCCGGGCCCGTACAGATACGCAGTATTTT
CASSLRARTDTQYF
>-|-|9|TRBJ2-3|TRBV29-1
TGCAGCGTTGTTGGTACGCAGTATTTT
CSVVGTQYF
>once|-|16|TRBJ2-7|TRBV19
TGTGCCAGTAGTATAAGAACCCCCCCAGTCACCTACGAGCAGTACTTC
CASSIRTPPVTYEQYF
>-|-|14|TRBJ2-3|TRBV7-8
TGTGCCAGCAGCTCTGGAGGGGCCACAGATACGCAGTATTTT
CASSSGGATDTQYF
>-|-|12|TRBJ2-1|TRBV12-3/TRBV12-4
TGTGCCAGCAGTTTGGGGTACAATGAGCAGTTCTTC
CASSLGYNEQFF
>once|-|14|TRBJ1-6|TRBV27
TGTGCCAGCAGTTTCAGGAATTCCGGTTCACCCCTCCACTTT
CASSFRNSGSPLHF
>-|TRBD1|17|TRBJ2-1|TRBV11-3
TGTGCCAGCAGCTTAGCAAACAACAGGGGTCCCTACAATGAGCAGTTCTTC
CASSLANNRGPYNEQFF
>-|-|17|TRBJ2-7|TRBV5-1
TGCGCCAGCAGCTCCGGGGGGCTGGGGCAGGCTCCCTACGAGCAGTACTTC
CASSSGGLGQAPYEQYF
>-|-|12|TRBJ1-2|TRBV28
TGTGCCAGCAGTCCCCCTTGGAGCGGCTACACCTTC
CASSPPWSGYTF
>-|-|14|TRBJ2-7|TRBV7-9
TGTGCCAGCACCCTGTCTGGGTCGGGCTACGAGCAGTACTTC
CASTLSGSGYEQYF
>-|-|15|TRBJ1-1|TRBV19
TGTGCCAGTATCCCGGGACTCCCTGGGAACACTGAAGCTTTCTTT
CASIPGLPGNTEAFF
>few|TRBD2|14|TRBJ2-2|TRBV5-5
TGTGCCAGCAGCTTGACGGGAGGCACCGGGGAGCTGTTTTTT
CASSLTGGTGELFF
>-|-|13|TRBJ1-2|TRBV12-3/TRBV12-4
TGTGCCAGCAGCTTCGACCCAACGGAGGGCTACACCTTC
CASSFDPTEGYTF
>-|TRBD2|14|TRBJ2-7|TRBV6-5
TGTGCCAGCAGTTACCGCGGGAGGTCTTACGAGCAGTACTTC
CASSYRGRSYEQYF
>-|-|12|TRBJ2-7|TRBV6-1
TGTGCCAGCAGTGAAGCGCTATTCGAGCAGTACTTC
CASSEALFEQYF
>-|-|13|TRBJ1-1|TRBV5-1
TGCGCCAGCAGCGGGGCTGGGAACCATGAAGCTTTCTTT
CASSGAGNHEAFF
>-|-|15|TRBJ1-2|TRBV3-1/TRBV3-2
TGTGCCAGCAGTCCAAACCCCGGGCCTACTTATGGCTACACCTTC
CASSPNPGPTYGYTF
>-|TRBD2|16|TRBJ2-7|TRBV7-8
TGTGCCAGCAGCTTAGCGGGGCTAGCGGGAGGGTCCGAGCAGTACTTC
CASSLAGLAGGSEQYF
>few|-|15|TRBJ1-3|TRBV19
TGTGCCAGTAGTATGCGGAGTGGGGCTGGAAACACCATATATTTT
CASSMRSGAGNTIYF
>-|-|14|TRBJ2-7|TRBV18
TGTGCCAGCTCACCACTCCCAGCCACCTACGAGCAGTACTTC
CASSPLPATYEQYF
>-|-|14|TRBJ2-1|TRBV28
TGTGCCAGCAGTTTCTCTTCGGCCTCCAATGAGCAGTTCTTC
CASSFSSASNEQFF
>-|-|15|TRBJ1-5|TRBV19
TGTGCCAGTAGTAATCACAGGGATCCCTATTCGCCCCAGCATTTT
CASSNHRDPYSPQHF
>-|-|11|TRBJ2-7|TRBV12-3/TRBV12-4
TGTGCCAGCAGTCCCGCCTACGAGCAGTACTTC
CASSPAYEQYF
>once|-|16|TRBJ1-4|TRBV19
TGTGCCAGTAGTACTCCCGGCGGGGCCCTAAATGAAAAACTGTTTTTT
CASSTPGGALNEKLFF
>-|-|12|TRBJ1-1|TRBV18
TGTGCCAGCTCACCCTTGGGGACTGAAGCTTTCTTT
CASSPLGTEAFF
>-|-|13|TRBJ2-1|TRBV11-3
TGTGCCAGCAGCTTGACCCTAGAACTTGAGCAGTTCTTC
CASSLTLELEQFF
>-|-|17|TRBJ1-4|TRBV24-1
TGTGCCACCAGTGATCCCCGGGGGGGAGCAACTAATGAAAAACTGTTTTTT
CATSDPRGGATNEKLFF
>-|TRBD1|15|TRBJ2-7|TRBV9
TGTGCCAGCAGCGTAGGTGGGGACAGAACCTACGAGCAGTACTTC
CASSVGGDRTYEQYF
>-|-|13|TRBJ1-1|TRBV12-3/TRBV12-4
TGTGCCAGCAGTTCCTGGGAAGTAACTGAAGCTTTCTTT
CASSSWEVTEAFF
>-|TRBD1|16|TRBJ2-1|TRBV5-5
TGTGCCAGCAGCTTTGAAGGGACAGGGGGCTACAATGAGCAGTTCTTC
CASSFEGTGGYNEQFF
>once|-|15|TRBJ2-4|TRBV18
TGTGCCAGCTCACGGTCAGAAGGGGCCAAAAACATTCAGTACTTC
CASSRSEGAKNIQYF
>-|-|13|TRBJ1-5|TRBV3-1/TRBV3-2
TGTGCCAGCAGCCAAGACCGCAATCAGCCCCAGCATTTT
CASSQDRNQPQHF